This T cell receptor (beta chain) comes out of a study of blood T cell repertoires in COVID-19. Study overall: Spain, Italy and the United States supplied samples that represented acute and convalescent COVID-19. PBMCs, B-cell-depleted T cells, or T cells were the source of the cDNA or gDNA that made up the material.

Per germline, CDR1 MNHEY and CDR2 SVGAGI. V lost 0 bases to trimming and J lost 6 bases, with 11 bases between them. The CDR3 covers 14 residues. Under the authors' procedure: Reference gene primer amplification in the assay estimated nucleated cell counts. Data came from immunoSEQ multiplex PCR; TCRdb stores just in-frame clones and leaves some out. For V, J and clone size, that table is used; D and trimming come from the DNA. The data hold some 150,000 clones, with roughly 86% observed a single time. This TCR was sampled from a woman between 55 and 75 years old with acute or convalescent COVID-19. Sequencing input: peripheral blood. V usage is TRBV6-5 and J usage is TRBJ1-2, with D unclear. CDR3 amino acids: CASSYSSRNHGYTF. The CDR3 DNA reads TGTGCCAGCAGTTACTCGTCTAGGAATCATGGCTACACCTTC.